The entry that follows covers one T cell receptor beta chain sequence. These data come from a study of cytomegalovirus exposure and HLA in healthy donors. Trimming shortened V by 6 bases and J by 3 bases, and 18 bases separated the two germline ends. Germline CDR1 and CDR2: LNHDA and SQIVND (reference sequence). The CDR3 is 16 amino acids. 13 Jbeta primers and 60 Vbeta primers were used for the PCR. Original processing methods: Among the unique TCR beta chains that a later analysis counted, about 86 million in all, roughly 9.9 million were shared. The method was immunoSEQ multiplex PCR; TCRdb's version includes in-frame clones alone and lacks a portion of them. For V, J and clone size, that table is used; D and trimming come from the DNA. This sample carries just over 95,000 clones, more than 65% of them seen once, and the ten largest clones take roughly 8%.

The sequence was obtained from a human donor in good health. Sequences were obtained from PBMCs. This chain links TRBV19 with TRBJ1-3; weak D call: TRBD1 (6 bases). CDR3: CASSPLGGGYGNTIYF. The CDR3 nucleotides read TGTGCCAGTAGCCCGCTCGGGGGGGGCTATGGAAACACCATATATTTT.